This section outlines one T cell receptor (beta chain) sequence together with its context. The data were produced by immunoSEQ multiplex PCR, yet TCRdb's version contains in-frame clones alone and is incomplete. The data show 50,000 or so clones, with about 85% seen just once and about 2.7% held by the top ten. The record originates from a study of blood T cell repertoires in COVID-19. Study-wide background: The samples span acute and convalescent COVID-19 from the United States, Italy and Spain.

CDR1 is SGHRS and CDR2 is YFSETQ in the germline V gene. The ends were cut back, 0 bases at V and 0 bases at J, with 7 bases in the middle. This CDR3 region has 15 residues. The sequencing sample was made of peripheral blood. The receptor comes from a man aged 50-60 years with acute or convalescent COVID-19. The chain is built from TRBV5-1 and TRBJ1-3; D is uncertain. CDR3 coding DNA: TGCGCCAGCAGCTTGGCTGGCAGCTCTGGAAACACCATATATTTT. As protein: CASSLAGSSGNTIYF.